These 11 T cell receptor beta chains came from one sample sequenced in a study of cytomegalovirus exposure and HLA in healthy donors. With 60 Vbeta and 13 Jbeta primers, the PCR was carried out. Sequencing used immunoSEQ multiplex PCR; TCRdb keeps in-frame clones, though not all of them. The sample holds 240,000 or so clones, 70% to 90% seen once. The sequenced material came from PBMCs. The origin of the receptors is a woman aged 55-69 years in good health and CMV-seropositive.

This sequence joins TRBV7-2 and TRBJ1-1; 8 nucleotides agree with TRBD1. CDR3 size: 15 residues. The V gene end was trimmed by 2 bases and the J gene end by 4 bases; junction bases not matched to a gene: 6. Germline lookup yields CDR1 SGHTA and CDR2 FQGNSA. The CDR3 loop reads CASSLKSGGFTEAFF. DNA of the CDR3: TGTGCCAGCAGCTTAAAGTCAGGGGGCTTCACTGAAGCTTTCTTT.

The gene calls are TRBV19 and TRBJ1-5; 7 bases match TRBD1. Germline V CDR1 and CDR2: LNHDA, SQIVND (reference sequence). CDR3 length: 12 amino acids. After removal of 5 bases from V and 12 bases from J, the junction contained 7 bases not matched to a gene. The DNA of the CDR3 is TGTGCCAGTAGTCCGGACAGGCTGATCCAGCATTTT. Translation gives CASSPDRLIQHF.

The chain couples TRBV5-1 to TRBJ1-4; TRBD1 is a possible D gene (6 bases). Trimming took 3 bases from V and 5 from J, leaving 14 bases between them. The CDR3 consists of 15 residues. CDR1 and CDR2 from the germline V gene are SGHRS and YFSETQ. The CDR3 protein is CASSSGGQRNEKLFF. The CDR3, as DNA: TGCGCCAGCAGCTCCGGAGGACAGAGAAATGAAAAACTGTTTTTT.

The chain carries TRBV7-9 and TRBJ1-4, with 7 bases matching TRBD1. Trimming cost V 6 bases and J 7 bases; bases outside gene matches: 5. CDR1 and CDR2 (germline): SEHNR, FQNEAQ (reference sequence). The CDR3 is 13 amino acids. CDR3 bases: TGTGCCAGCAGGCAGGGGGAGATTGAAAAACTGTTTTTT. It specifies CASRQGEIEKLFF. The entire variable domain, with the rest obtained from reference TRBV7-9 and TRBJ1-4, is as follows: DTGVSQNPRHKITKRGQNVTFRCDPISEHNRLYWYRQTLGQGPEFLTYFQNEAQLEKSRLLSDRFSAERPKGSFSTLEIQRTEQGDSAMYLCASRQGEIEKLFFGSGTQLSVL.

Here the CDR3 DNA reads TGTGCCAGCAGCGGACTCCCGAACCGCAACTATGGCTACACCTTC. Protein sequence: CASSGLPNRNYGYTF. J is TRBJ1-2 and V is TRBV9; no firm D call. Germline CDR1 SGDLS, CDR2 YYNGEE. Trimming cost V 3 bases and J 2 bases, with 14 bases left between them. This CDR3 is built from 15 residues.

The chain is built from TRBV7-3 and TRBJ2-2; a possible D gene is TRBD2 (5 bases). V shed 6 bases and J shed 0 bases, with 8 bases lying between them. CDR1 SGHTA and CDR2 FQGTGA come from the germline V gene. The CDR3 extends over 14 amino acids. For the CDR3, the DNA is TGTGCCAGCAGAACCGGGGCGAACACCGGGGAGCTGTTTTTT. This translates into CASRTGANTGELFF. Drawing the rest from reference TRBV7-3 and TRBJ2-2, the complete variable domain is GAGVSQTPSNKVTEKGKYVELRCDPISGHTALYWYRQSLGQGPEFLIYFQGTGAADDSGLPNDRFFAVRPEGSVSTLKIQRTERGDSAVYLCASRTGANTGELFFGEGSRLTVL.

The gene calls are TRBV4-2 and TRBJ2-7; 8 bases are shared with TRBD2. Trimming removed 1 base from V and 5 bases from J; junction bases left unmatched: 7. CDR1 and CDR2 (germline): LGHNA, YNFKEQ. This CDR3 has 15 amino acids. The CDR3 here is CASSQGGLDQNEQYF. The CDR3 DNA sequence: TGTGCCAGCAGCCAAGGGGGACTAGACCAAAACGAGCAGTACTTC.

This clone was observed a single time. The CDR3 reads CASSDRVSGNTIYF. The CDR3 nucleotides read TGTGCCAGCAGCGACCGGGTCTCTGGAAACACCATATATTTT. The chain carries TRBV7-9 and TRBJ1-3; D remains unclear. From germline, CDR1 is SEHNR and CDR2 FQNEAQ (reference sequence). The CDR3 length is 14 residues. Trimming cost V 5 bases and J 0 bases, with 8 bases left between them.

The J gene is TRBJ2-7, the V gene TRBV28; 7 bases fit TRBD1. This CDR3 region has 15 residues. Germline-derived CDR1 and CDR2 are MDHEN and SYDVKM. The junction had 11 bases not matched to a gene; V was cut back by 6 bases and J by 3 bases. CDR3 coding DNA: TGTGCCAGCAGAATTAAGTTCGGGACAGACTACGAGCAGTACTTC. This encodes CASRIKFGTDYEQYF.

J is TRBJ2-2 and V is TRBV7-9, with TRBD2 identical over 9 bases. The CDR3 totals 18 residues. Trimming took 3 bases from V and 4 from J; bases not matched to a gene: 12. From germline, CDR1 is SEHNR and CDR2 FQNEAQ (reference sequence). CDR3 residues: CASSLAGAGGTFTGELFF. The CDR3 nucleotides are TGTGCCAGCAGCTTGGCCGGGGCGGGAGGGACCTTCACCGGGGAGCTGTTTTTT.

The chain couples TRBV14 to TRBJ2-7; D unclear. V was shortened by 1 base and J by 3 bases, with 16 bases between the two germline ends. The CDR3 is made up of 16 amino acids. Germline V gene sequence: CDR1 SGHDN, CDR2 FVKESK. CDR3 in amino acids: CASSQASARPFYEQYF. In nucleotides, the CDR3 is TGTGCCAGCAGCCAAGCTAGTGCCCGACCCTTCTACGAGCAGTACTTC.